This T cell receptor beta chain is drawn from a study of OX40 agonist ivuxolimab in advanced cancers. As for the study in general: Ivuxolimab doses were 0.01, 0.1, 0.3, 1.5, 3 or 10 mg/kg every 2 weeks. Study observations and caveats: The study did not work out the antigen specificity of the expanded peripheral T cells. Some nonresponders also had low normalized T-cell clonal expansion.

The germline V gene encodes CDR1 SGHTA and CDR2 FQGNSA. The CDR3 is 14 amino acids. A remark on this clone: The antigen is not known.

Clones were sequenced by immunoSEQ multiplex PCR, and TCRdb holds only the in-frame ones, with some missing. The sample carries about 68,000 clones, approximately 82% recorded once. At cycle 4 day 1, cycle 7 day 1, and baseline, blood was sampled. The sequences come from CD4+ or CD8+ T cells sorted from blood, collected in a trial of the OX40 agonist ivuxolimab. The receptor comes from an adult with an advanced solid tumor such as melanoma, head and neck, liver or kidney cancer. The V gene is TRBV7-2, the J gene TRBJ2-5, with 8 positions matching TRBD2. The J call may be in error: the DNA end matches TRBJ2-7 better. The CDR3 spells CASSLGTRTYEQYF. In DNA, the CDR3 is TGTGCCAGCAGCTTGGGGACTAGGACCTACGAGCAGTACTTC.